A selection of T cell receptor beta chains follows, all from one sample in a study of shared clonotypes between healthy human individuals. Generated by immunoSEQ multiplex PCR, the TCRdb table keeps only in-frame clones and is missing some. The sample contains some 2.3 million clones, just over 90% of which appear only once. The sample taken for sequencing was naive CD4+ T cells from PBMCs. These TCRs come from a man aged 18 to 30 in good health. Some clones in this sample may be carry-over from other donors' samples. CDR3s include the opening cysteine and the closing phenylalanine or tryptophan. The D gene is left open where the match is weak. A row's size may be missing; if present it is once, few, many or a size class.

- TRBJ2-7 - TRBV7-2 CASSLGRQSSYEQYF TGTGCCAGCAGCTTGGGGAGACAGAGCTCCTACGAGCAGTACTTC
- TRBJ2-7 - TRBV28 CASSPGGYEQYF TGTGCCAGCAGTCCCGGGGGCTACGAGCAGTACTTC
- TRBJ1-5 once TRBV28 CASRDSDWGGTKPQHF TGTGCCAGCAGAGACTCGGACTGGGGAGGGACGAAGCCCCAGCATTTT
TRBD2 TRBJ2-1 - TRBV4-3 CASSPRTLAGGYNEQFF TGCGCCAGCAGCCCTCGCACACTAGCGGGAGGGTACAATGAGCAGTTCTTC
TRBD1 TRBJ1-4 few TRBV25-1 CASSDWDRENEKLFF TGTGCCAGCAGTGATTGGGACAGGGAGAATGAAAAACTGTTTTTT
- TRBJ1-1 - TRBV5-1 CASSSLTGLNTEAFF TGCGCCAGCAGCTCCCTAACAGGTTTGAACACTGAAGCTTTCTTT
TRBD1 TRBJ1-5 - TRBV10-1 CASARFPIYRGNGQPQHF TGCGCCAGCGCCCGCTTTCCCATCTACAGGGGGAACGGTCAGCCCCAGCATTTT
TRBD1 TRBJ1-4 - TRBV5-4 CASSSSWDRSNEKLFF TGTGCCAGCAGCTCCTCCTGGGACAGAAGTAATGAAAAACTGTTTTTT
TRBD2 TRBJ2-7 - TRBV6-6 CASSPVLAGSYEQYF TGTGCCAGCAGCCCGGTCCTAGCGGGGTCCTACGAGCAGTACTTC
- TRBJ1-1 few TRBV5-1 CASSLLQFGNTEAFF TGCGCCAGCAGCTTACTACAGTTCGGGAACACTGAAGCTTTCTTT
- TRBJ2-3 - TRBV12-5 CASGSEADTQYF TGTGCTAGTGGTTCCGAGGCAGATACGCAGTATTTT
- TRBJ1-2 - TRBV7-2 CASSPFRLGQGVYGYTF TGTGCCAGCAGCCCGTTTCGTCTGGGTCAGGGAGTCTATGGCTACACCTTC
TRBD1 TRBJ2-7 - TRBV5-8 CASSTGTGPYEQYF TGTGCCAGCAGTACCGGGACAGGGCCCTACGAGCAGTACTTC
TRBD1 TRBJ2-7 - TRBV28 CASSAAPGQGYPYEQYF TGTGCCAGCAGCGCCGCCCCGGGACAGGGATACCCCTACGAGCAGTACTTC
TRBD2 TRBJ2-1 - TRBV5-1 CASSLQAGENEQFF TGCGCCAGCAGCTTGCAGGCGGGAGAGAATGAGCAGTTCTTC
TRBD1 TRBJ1-1 - TRBV7-2 CASSPQHGQGIEAFF TGTGCCAGCAGCCCACAACATGGACAGGGAATTGAAGCTTTCTTT
TRBD2 TRBJ2-7 - TRBV9 CASTQGSSGSLYEQYF TGTGCCAGCACACAGGGATCTAGCGGGAGTCTCTACGAGCAGTACTTC
TRBD2 TRBJ2-5 - TRBV6-5 CASSPLALYQETQYF TGTGCCAGCAGTCCACTAGCGCTGTACCAAGAAACCCAGTACTTC
- TRBJ2-5 - TRBV7-2 CASSATTGVRTQYF TGTGCCAGCAGCGCCACGACAGGCGTTAGGACCCAGTACTTC
TRBD1 TRBJ2-6 - TRBV5-4 CASSFTGALLSGANVLTF TGTGCCAGCAGCTTCACAGGGGCACTCCTCTCTGGGGCCAACGTCCTGACTTTC
TRBD1 TRBJ1-4 - TRBV7-3 CASSRLPGQGGEKLFF TGTGCCAGCAGCCGGTTACCGGGACAGGGTGGTGAAAAACTGTTTTTT
TRBD2 TRBJ2-4 - TRBV7-3 CASSLTGTSGRDIQYF TGTGCCAGCAGCCTTACCGGGACTAGCGGGAGAGACATTCAGTACTTC
- TRBJ2-6 - TRBV4-1 CASSQDRGAGANVLTF TGCGCCAGCAGCCAAGATAGGGGGGCTGGGGCCAACGTCCTGACTTTC
TRBD2 TRBJ2-3 - TRBV5-4 CASSLGTWREGGASTDTQYF TGTGCCAGCAGCTTGGGGACTTGGCGGGAGGGAGGGGCTAGCACAGATACGCAGTATTTT
- TRBJ2-6 - TRBV18 CASSLRGRGANVLTF TGTGCCAGCTCGCTTCGGGGACGTGGGGCCAACGTCCTGACTTTC
- TRBJ2-7 - TRBV5-1 CASSPDAPNYEQYF TGCGCCAGCAGCCCGGATGCCCCCAACTACGAGCAGTACTTC
- TRBJ1-5 - TRBV28 CASSSSTGRRNQPQHF TGTGCCAGCAGCAGCAGTACGGGACGCCGCAATCAGCCCCAGCATTTT
- TRBJ2-1 - TRBV15 CATSRGIRQAEQFF TGTGCCACCAGCAGAGGGATTAGGCAGGCTGAGCAGTTCTTC
- TRBJ1-4 - TRBV6-5 CASSSEQDLNEKLFF TGTGCCAGCAGTTCGGAGCAGGACCTTAATGAAAAACTGTTTTTT
TRBD2 TRBJ2-1 - TRBV27 CASSLLGTSRNEQFF TGTGCCAGCAGTCTACTCGGGACTAGTCGCAATGAGCAGTTCTTC
- TRBJ2-7 - TRBV30 CAWSPTGNEQYF TGTGCCTGGAGTCCTACAGGGAACGAGCAGTACTTC
- TRBJ2-7 - TRBV29-1 CSVEGQQSYEQYF TGCAGCGTTGAAGGGCAGCAGTCCTACGAGCAGTACTTC
- TRBJ2-1 - TRBV7-2 CASSLSAGLSNEQFF TGTGCCAGCAGCTTATCTGCAGGGCTTTCGAATGAGCAGTTCTTC
TRBD2 TRBJ2-7 - TRBV4-2 CASSSGLAGLPSSYEQYF TGTGCCAGCAGCTCGGGACTAGCGGGGCTGCCTAGCTCCTACGAGCAGTACTTC
TRBD2 TRBJ2-3 - TRBV18 CASSPRLAITLDSTDTQYF TGTGCCAGCTCTCCCAGACTAGCGATTACCCTTGATAGCACAGATACGCAGTATTTT
- TRBJ2-3 - TRBV19 CASSSPGHGTDTQYF TGTGCCAGTAGTTCTCCGGGCCACGGGACAGATACGCAGTATTTT
- TRBJ1-5 - TRBV18 CASSPIFVGINQPQHF TGTGCCAGCTCACCAATCTTTGTAGGGATAAATCAGCCCCAGCATTTT
- TRBJ2-1 - TRBV7-3 CASSFQRVSYNEQFF TGTGCCAGCAGCTTCCAGCGGGTGTCCTACAATGAGCAGTTCTTC
- TRBJ2-7 - TRBV23-1 CASRGGTVKYEQYF TGCGCCAGCAGAGGGGGGACAGTAAAATACGAGCAGTACTTC